This TCR beta chain is drawn from a study of response to subunit inactivated influenza vaccine. Study-wide findings and caveats: The authors suggested that few new T cells are recruited per seasonal influenza vaccination.

TCRdb redid the calling of the RT-PCR reads with MiXCR, one entry per CDR3 protein. The table shows hundreds of thousands of distinct CDR3 sequences, with roughly 15% occurring only once. Only a few counts were recorded for this clonotype. The antigen is not known. Trimming pared 7 bases from V and 8 bases from J, leaving 18 bases between. The length of the CDR3 is 15 residues. The germline CDR1 and CDR2 sequences are MNHNS and SASEGT. Sequenced here: PBMCs from blood, sampled less than 15 days before vaccination. The sequence was collected from a man between 45 and 60 years old who received an inactivated influenza vaccine. The rearrangement joins TRBV6-1 to TRBJ1-6, with D hard to call. The chain's CDR3 is CASTTGPLRYSPLHF. The CDR3 DNA follows: TGTGCCAGCACTACGGGTCCCTTGAGATATTCACCCCTCCACTTT.